Below, 24 T cell receptor beta chains from the same sample are listed, as sequenced in a study of cytomegalovirus exposure and HLA in healthy donors. PCR amplification relied on 60 Vbeta primers (plus 13 Jbeta primers). Sequencing was performed with immunoSEQ multiplex PCR; in TCRdb, only in-frame clones are kept and a portion is missing. This sample carries tens of thousands of clones, around 76% of them seen once, and the ten largest clones take under 0.75%. Input material: PBMCs. The receptor source for this set is a young man in good health and CMV-seronegative.

The chain employs TRBV7-3 and TRBJ2-1, with 12 positions matching TRBD2. Germline V lookup: CDR1 SGHTA, CDR2 FQGTGA. Unmatched junction bases numbered 6, after V lost 1 base and J lost 8 bases. The CDR3 spans 16 residues. CDR3 nucleotide sequence: TGTGCCAGCAGCTTAATTACTAGCGGGAGGAACGATGAGCAGTTCTTC. It encodes CASSLITSGRNDEQFF.

The rearrangement links TRBV7-3 to TRBJ2-3; 7 bases match TRBD2. Per germline, CDR1 SGHTA and CDR2 FQGTGA. The CDR3 is 13 residues long. Trimming at V came to 6 bases and at J to 4 bases, leaving 4 bases not matched to a gene. CDR3 region: CASSGRGPDTQYF. CDR3 DNA: TGTGCCAGCAGTGGGAGGGGACCAGATACGCAGTATTTT.

The V and J genes are TRBV19 and TRBJ1-1; weak D call: TRBD1 (5 bases). Germline V gene data show CDR1 as LNHDA and CDR2 as SQIVND (reference sequence). V was shortened by 10 bases and J by 0 bases, with 15 bases between the two germline ends. The CDR3 contains 14 residues. The chain's CDR3 is CATKYGGMNTEAFF. As DNA, the CDR3 is TGTGCCACTAAGTATGGGGGGATGAACACTGAAGCTTTCTTT.

This clone was counted between two and nine times. The chain is built from TRBV29-1 and TRBJ1-5; 7 nucleotides match TRBD1. Germline V lookup: CDR1 SQVTM, CDR2 ANQGSEA. Trimming at V came to 6 bases and at J to 0 bases, leaving 5 bases not matched to a gene. CDR3 length: 14 residues. CDR3 coding DNA: TGCAGCGTCCAGACAGGGAATAGCAATCAGCCCCAGCATTTT. The encoded protein is CSVQTGNSNQPQHF.

The gene calls are TRBV7-3 and TRBJ2-7, with 8 bases fitting TRBD1. The germline V gene has CDR1 SGHTA and CDR2 FQGTGA. J gave up 2 bases and V 8 bases, and 8 bases lay outside the gene matches. The CDR3 has 14 residues. The DNA for the CDR3 is TGTGCCAGCGGACCGGGACAGGTTCCCTACGAGCAGTACTTC. Translation gives CASGPGQVPYEQYF. Filled out from reference TRBV7-3 and TRBJ2-7, the complete variable domain reads GAGVSQTPSNKVTEKGKYVELRCDPISGHTALYWYRQSLGQGPEFLIYFQGTGAADDSGLPNDRFFAVRPEGSVSTLKIQRTERGDSAVYLCASGPGQVPYEQYFGPGTRLTVT.

This chain links TRBV10-3 with TRBJ1-2; maybe TRBD1 (6 bases). V was pared by 11 bases and J by 0 bases, with 13 bases between. The CDR3 length is 13 residues. Germline values: CDR1 ENHRY, CDR2 SYGVKD. The CDR3 reads CAVRQAPNYGYTF. The CDR3 nucleotides are TGTGCCGTTCGACAGGCTCCTAACTATGGCTACACCTTC.

This clone was detected a few times. This rearrangement joins TRBV11-3 to TRBJ1-1, with a tentative D call TRBD1 (5 bases). The CDR3 sequence is 14 residues long. The V gene lost 4 bases and the J gene lost 6 bases, with 15 bases spanning the gap. Germline assignment: CDR1 SGHNT and CDR2 YENEEA. CDR3 coding DNA: TGTGCCAGCAGCTACGGGACTTTCGAACCTGAAGCTTTCTTT. It yields the protein CASSYGTFEPEAFF.

This sequence joins TRBV28 and TRBJ1-5; 9 bases match TRBD1. Trimming at V came to 2 bases and at J to 16 bases, leaving 12 bases not matched to a gene. Germline loops: CDR1 MDHEN, CDR2 SYDVKM. This CDR3 is 14 amino acids long. The CDR3 DNA sequence: TGTGCCAGCAGTTTAACCGGGACAGGGTTCCGGCTCCATTTT. Its protein is CASSLTGTGFRLHF.

The chain is built from TRBV27 and TRBJ1-2; TRBD1 is a possible D gene (6 bases). The CDR3 has 13 residues. V was clipped by 6 bases and J by 6 bases, with 14 bases between them. Looked up from germline, CDR1 is MNHEY and CDR2 is SMNVEV (reference sequence). The CDR3 DNA reads as TGTGCCAGCAGGGGTAACAGGGTAAATGGCTACACCTTC. The encoded protein is CASRGNRVNGYTF.

J is TRBJ2-7 and V is TRBV7-2, with D perhaps TRBD1 (5 bases). Trimming took off 5 bases at V and 3 bases at J, with 5 bases between the two ends. Germline CDR1 is SGHTA and CDR2 is FQGNSA. This CDR3 is built from 11 residues. The CDR3 bases are TGTGCCAGCAGCAGGGGCTACGAGCAGTACTTC. It translates to CASSRGYEQYF.

This chain uses TRBV5-4 with TRBJ2-1; 8 nucleotides line up with TRBD1. CDR3 length equals 15 residues. CDR1 and CDR2 (germline): SGHNT, YYREEE (reference sequence). J lost 5 bases, V lost 4 bases, and 8 bases had no gene match. This chain's CDR3 is CASSGRRTGHNEQFF. CDR3 coding DNA: TGTGCCAGCAGCGGAAGGAGGACAGGGCACAATGAGCAGTTCTTC.

The chain's CDR3 is CASSELISYEQYF. The CDR3 coding sequence is TGTGCCAGCAGTGAATTAATCTCCTACGAGCAGTACTTC. The rearrangement joins TRBV25-1 to TRBJ2-7; D unresolved. With 1 base removed from V and 0 bases from J, the gap between germline ends came to 4 bases. Germline assignment: CDR1 MGHDK and CDR2 SYGVNS. The CDR3 sequence is 13 residues long.

V gene TRBV19 combines with J gene TRBJ1-5; 7 bases line up with TRBD1. Germline assignment: CDR1 LNHDA and CDR2 SQIVND (reference sequence). V lost 7 bases to trimming and J lost 1 base; unmatched junction nucleotides: 7. The CDR3 extends over 15 amino acids. This CDR3 is CASTRQGLSNQPQHF. CDR3 nucleotides: TGTGCCAGTACTAGACAGGGTTTAAGCAATCAGCCCCAGCATTTT.

The CDR3 DNA reads as TGCGCCAGCAGCCAAGATGAGACTACCGAACAAGAGACCCAGTACTTC. As protein: CASSQDETTEQETQYF. V and J are TRBV4-3 and TRBJ2-5; a weak D match, TRBD2 (5 bases). Trimming shortened V by 0 bases and J by 2 bases, and 13 bases separated the two germline ends. Per germline, CDR1 LGHNA and CDR2 YSLEER. The CDR3 totals 16 residues.

J is TRBJ2-1 and V is TRBV6-5, with 9 bases that match TRBD1. This CDR3 spans 13 amino acids. Losses at the gene ends were 11 bases for V and 8 bases for J; bases not matched to a gene: 10. Germline loops: CDR1 MNHEY, CDR2 SVGAGI. The CDR3 loop reads CASGQGFMDEQFF. For the CDR3, the DNA is TGTGCCTCGGGACAGGGTTTTATGGATGAGCAGTTCTTC.

The chain is built from TRBV5-5 and TRBJ1-1; D remains ambiguous. Germline-derived CDR1 and CDR2 are SGHKS and YYEKEE (reference sequence). This CDR3 region has 13 residues. V lost 3 bases and J 6 bases, leaving 12 bases between the germline ends. The CDR3 sequence: CASSSGVRAEAFF. The CDR3 nucleotides read TGTGCCAGCAGCTCGGGAGTTCGGGCTGAAGCTTTCTTT. The variable domain in full, with the rest retrieved from reference TRBV5-5 and TRBJ1-1, is DAGVTQSPTHLIKTRGQQVTLRCSPISGHKSVSWYQQVLGQGPQFIFQYYEKEERGRGNFPDRFSARQFPNYSSELNVNALLLGDSALYLCASSSGVRAEAFFGQGTRLTVV.

V and J are TRBV7-2 and TRBJ1-6; 8 bases align to TRBD1. From germline, CDR1 is SGHTA and CDR2 FQGNSA. CDR3 length: 15 residues. With 4 bases clipped from V and 6 bases from J, the junction kept 5 bases outside the gene matches. CDR3 region: CASSSRDRTNSPLHF. The CDR3 DNA sequence: TGTGCCAGCAGCTCGCGGGACAGGACTAATTCACCCCTCCACTTT.

The chain carries TRBV14 and TRBJ2-3; tentatively, D is TRBD1 (5 bases). The CDR3 has 15 amino acids. Germline V gene lookup returns CDR1 SGHDN and CDR2 FVKESK. Trimming removed 5 bases from V and 0 bases from J, with 12 bases in between. The CDR3, as DNA: TGTGCCAGCAGCTCTCAGGGTATAAGCACAGATACGCAGTATTTT. Protein sequence: CASSSQGISTDTQYF. Drawing the rest from reference TRBV14 and TRBJ2-3, the complete variable domain is EAGVTQFPSHSVIEKGQTVTLRCDPISGHDNLYWYRRVMGKEIKFLLHFVKESKQDESGMPNNRFLAERTGGTYSTLKVQPAELEDSGVYFCASSSQGISTDTQYFGPGTRLTVL.

This clone was detected only a few times. The V gene is TRBV18, the J gene TRBJ2-6; possible D gene TRBD1, 5 bases. The germline V gene encodes CDR1 KGHSH and CDR2 LQKENI. The CDR3 loop spans 15 amino acids. Trimming removed 3 bases at V and 0 bases at J, with 6 bases between. The CDR3 spells CASSPQGSGANVLTF. The CDR3 nucleotides read TGTGCCAGCTCACCCCAGGGCTCTGGGGCCAACGTCCTGACTTTC. The full variable domain, with the rest looked up from reference TRBV18 and TRBJ2-6, is NAGVMQNPRHLVRRRGQEARLRCSPMKGHSHVYWYRQLPEEGLKFMVYLQKENIIDESGMPKERFSAEFPKEGPSILRIQQVVRGDSAAYFCASSPQGSGANVLTFGAGSRLTVL.

This chain uses TRBV7-3 with TRBJ2-1; 12 nucleotides align to TRBD2. Germline V CDR1 and CDR2: SGHTA, FQGTGA. The V segment lost 3 bases and the J segment 6 bases; nucleotides outside the gene matches: 12. The CDR3 is 18 residues long. The CDR3 here is CASSFVPSGRASVNEQFF. Here the CDR3 DNA reads TGTGCCAGCAGCTTCGTGCCTAGCGGGAGGGCCAGCGTCAATGAGCAGTTCTTC.

With respect to this clone: The junction departs from germline at one end; a sequencing error may be responsible. The V gene is TRBV13, the J gene TRBJ2-5; D unresolved. The last part of the DNA fits TRBJ2-7 better; the J call may be wrong. CDR1 is PRHDT, CDR2 FYEKMQ, per germline (reference sequence). This CDR3 region has 14 residues. The CDR3 sequence is CASSLARVSNEQYF. In DNA, the CDR3 is TGTGCCAGCAGCTTAGCCCGGGTCTCCAACGAGCAGTACTTC.

V gene TRBV11-2 combines with J gene TRBJ1-3; 7 bases are a match to TRBD1. V was pared by 5 bases and J by 0 bases, with 13 bases of the junction left unmatched. Germline V gene data show CDR1 as SGHAT and CDR2 as FQNNGV. The CDR3 is 18 residues long. CDR3 sequence (DNA): TGTGCCAGCAGCCGGGACAGCCCCATACCGAGCTCTGGAAACACCATATATTTT. Protein: CASSRDSPIPSSGNTIYF.

J is TRBJ2-4 and V is TRBV7-2; 7 bases are shared with TRBD1. The CDR3 totals 13 residues. The V segment lost 5 bases and the J segment 8 bases; nucleotides outside the gene matches: 6. Germline assignment: CDR1 SGHTA and CDR2 FQGNSA. The CDR3 region has the DNA TGTGCCAGCAGCGCAGACAGGGTGGACATTCAGTACTTC. It encodes CASSADRVDIQYF.

This rearrangement joins TRBV25-1 to TRBJ2-5; 8 positions match TRBD1. This CDR3 has 14 residues. Trimming removed 5 bases from V and 2 bases from J; junction bases left unmatched: 4. CDR1 and CDR2 (germline): MGHDK, SYGVNS. The CDR3: CASSSRTGQETQYF. CDR3 nucleotides: TGTGCCAGCAGTTCAAGGACAGGGCAAGAGACCCAGTACTTC.